This is a list of T cell receptor beta chains from one sample in a study of graft-versus-host responses after intestinal transplantation. Their recognized antigens are unknown. Profiled with immunoSEQ multiplex PCR; TCRdb holds only in-frame clones, not every one. This table has approximately 90,000 clones, approximately 90% appearing once. Here the sequenced sample was unstimulated CD8+ T cells sorted from spleen or lymph node cells, taken before transplant. The receptors here all came from a human donor who was the organ donor for an intestinal transplant. The CDR3 runs from the conserved cysteine through the conserved F or W. The D gene is left open where the match is weak. Clone size, where shown, is once, few, many, or a class for clones that have expanded.

>-|TRBD1|TRBV4-1|TRBJ2-5
CASSQQPGQGAPEQYF
TGCGCCAGCAGCCAACAACCCGGACAGGGGGCGCCAGAGCAGTACTTC
>once|-|TRBV7-3|TRBJ1-6
CASSLSSSYNSPLHF
TGTGCCAGCAGCTTATCTAGCTCCTATAATTCACCCCTCCACTTT
>-|-|TRBV14|TRBJ2-6
CASSSLLGANVLTF
TGTGCCAGCAGCTCTTTACTCGGGGCCAACGTCCTGACTTTC
>-|TRBD2|TRBV7-2|TRBJ2-4
CASSFPGGAKNIQYF
TGTGCCAGCAGCTTCCCCGGGGGGGCCAAAAACATTCAGTACTTC
>-|-|TRBV27|TRBJ2-6
CASRPVEGAGANVLTF
TGCGCCAGCCGTCCCGTCGAGGGCGCTGGGGCCAACGTCCTGACTTTC
>-|-|TRBV9|TRBJ2-7
CASSAGPGNWAYEQYF
TGTGCCAGCAGCGCGGGCCCCGGGAACTGGGCCTACGAGCAGTACTTC
>-|-|TRBV27|TRBJ1-6
CASTPGVYNSPLHF
TGTGCCAGCACCCCAGGGGTTTATAATTCACCCCTCCACTTT
>-|TRBD2|TRBV19|TRBJ2-1
CASSAGAYNEQFF
TGTGCCAGTTCGGCGGGAGCCTACAATGAGCAGTTCTTC
>-|-|TRBV4-2|TRBJ2-7
CASSHRGRPYEQYF
TGTGCCAGCAGCCACCGAGGCAGACCCTACGAGCAGTACTTC
>-|-|TRBV27|TRBJ2-1
CASAPTGYNEQFF
TGTGCCAGCGCCCCAACGGGTTACAATGAGCAGTTCTTC
>-|TRBD2|TRBV27|TRBJ2-1
CASSPGLAANNEQFF
TGTGCCAGCAGTCCCGGACTAGCGGCCAACAATGAGCAGTTCTTC
>-|-|TRBV19|TRBJ1-2
CASSMGGSYGYTF
TGTGCCAGTAGTATGGGGGGGAGCTATGGCTACACCTTC
>-|-|TRBV5-1|TRBJ2-5
CASSFNQQETQYF
TGCGCCAGCAGCTTTAACCAGCAAGAGACCCAGTACTTC
>-|TRBD1|TRBV4-2|TRBJ2-7
CASSQWTGLYEQYF
TGTGCCAGCAGCCAATGGACAGGGCTGTACGAGCAGTACTTC
>-|-|TRBV4-1|TRBJ2-7
CASSWDSGSYEQYF
TGCGCCAGCAGCTGGGACTCGGGCTCCTACGAGCAGTACTTC
>-|-|TRBV27|TRBJ2-7
CASSLLESYEQYF
TGTGCCAGCAGTTTGCTAGAGTCCTACGAGCAGTACTTC
>-|-|TRBV29-1|TRBJ1-4
CSVEDPRSNEKLFF
TGCAGCGTTGAAGATCCCAGATCTAATGAAAAACTGTTTTTT
>few|TRBD2|TRBV19|TRBJ2-7
CASSIWTSGAYEQYF
TGTGCCAGTAGTATTTGGACTAGCGGGGCCTACGAGCAGTACTTC
>-|-|TRBV7-3|TRBJ1-2
CASRNDPGWVWYGYTF
TGTGCCAGCAGGAACGATCCCGGGTGGGTTTGGTATGGCTACACCTTC
>-|TRBD2|TRBV29-1|TRBJ2-4
CSVIRTGGEGKNIQYF
TGCAGCGTTATTAGAACGGGAGGAGAGGGCAAAAACATTCAGTACTTC
>-|TRBD2|TRBV7-8|TRBJ2-5
CASSLAGSGSGETQYF
TGTGCCAGCAGCTTAGCGGGTAGCGGGAGTGGAGAGACCCAGTACTTC
>-|-|TRBV9|TRBJ1-1
CASSVGRDTEAFF
TGTGCCAGCAGCGTAGGGAGGGACACTGAAGCTTTCTTT
>-|TRBD1|TRBV4-2|TRBJ1-3
CASSRLTGAGNTIYF
TGTGCCAGCAGCCGCCTGACAGGGGCTGGAAACACCATATATTTT
>-|-|TRBV4-2|TRBJ1-6
CASSQEAFSSYNSPLHF
TGTGCCAGCAGCCAAGAAGCCTTTAGCTCCTATAATTCACCCCTCCACTTT